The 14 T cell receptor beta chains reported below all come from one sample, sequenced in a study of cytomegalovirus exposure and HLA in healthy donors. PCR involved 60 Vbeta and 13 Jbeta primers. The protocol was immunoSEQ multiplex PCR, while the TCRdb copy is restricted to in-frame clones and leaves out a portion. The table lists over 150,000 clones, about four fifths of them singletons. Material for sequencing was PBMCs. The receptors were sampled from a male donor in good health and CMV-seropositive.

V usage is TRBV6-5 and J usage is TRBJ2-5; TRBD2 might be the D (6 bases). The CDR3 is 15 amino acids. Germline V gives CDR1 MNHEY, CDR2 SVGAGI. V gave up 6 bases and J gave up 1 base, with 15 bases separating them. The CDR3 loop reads CASSQYSGIQETQYF. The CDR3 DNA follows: TGTGCCAGCAGCCAATATAGCGGCATCCAAGAGACCCAGTACTTC.

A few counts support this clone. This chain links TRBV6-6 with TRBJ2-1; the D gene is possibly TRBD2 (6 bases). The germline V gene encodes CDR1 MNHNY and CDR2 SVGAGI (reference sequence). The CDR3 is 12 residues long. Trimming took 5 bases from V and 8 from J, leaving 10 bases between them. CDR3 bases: TGTGCCAGCAGTCCTAGGGAGGATGAGCAGTTCTTC. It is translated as CASSPREDEQFF.

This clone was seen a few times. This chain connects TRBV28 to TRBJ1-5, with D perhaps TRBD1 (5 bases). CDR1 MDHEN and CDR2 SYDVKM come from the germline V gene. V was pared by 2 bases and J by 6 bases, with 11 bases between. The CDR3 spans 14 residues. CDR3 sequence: CASSLGQGGQPQHF. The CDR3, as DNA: TGTGCCAGCAGTTTAGGGCAGGGCGGTCAGCCCCAGCATTTT.

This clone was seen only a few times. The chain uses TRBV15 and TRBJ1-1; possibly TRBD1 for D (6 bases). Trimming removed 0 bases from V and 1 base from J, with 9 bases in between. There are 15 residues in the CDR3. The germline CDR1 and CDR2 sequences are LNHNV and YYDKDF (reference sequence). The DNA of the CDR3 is TGTGCCACCAGCAGAGATCGGGGGGCGAACACTGAAGCTTTCTTT. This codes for CATSRDRGANTEAFF.

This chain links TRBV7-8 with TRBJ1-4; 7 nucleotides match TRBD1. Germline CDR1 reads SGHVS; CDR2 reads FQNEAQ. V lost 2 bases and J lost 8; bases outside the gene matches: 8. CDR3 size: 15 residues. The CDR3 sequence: CASSLHDRVKEKLFF. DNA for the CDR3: TGTGCCAGCAGCTTACATGACAGGGTCAAGGAAAAACTGTTTTTT.

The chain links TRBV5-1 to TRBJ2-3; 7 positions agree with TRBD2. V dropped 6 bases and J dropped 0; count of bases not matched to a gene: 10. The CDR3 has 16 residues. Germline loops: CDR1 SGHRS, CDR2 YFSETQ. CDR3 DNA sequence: TGCGCCAGCATCTCGGGGGGACTGGCTAGCACAGATACGCAGTATTTT. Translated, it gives CASISGGLASTDTQYF.

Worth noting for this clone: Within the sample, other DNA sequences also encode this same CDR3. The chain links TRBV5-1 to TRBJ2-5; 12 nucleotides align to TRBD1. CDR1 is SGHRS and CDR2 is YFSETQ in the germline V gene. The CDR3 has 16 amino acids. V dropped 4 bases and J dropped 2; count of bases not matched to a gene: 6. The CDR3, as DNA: TGCGCCAGCAGCGGCGGGACAGGGGGCTATCAAGAGACCCAGTACTTC. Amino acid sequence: CASSGGTGGYQETQYF.

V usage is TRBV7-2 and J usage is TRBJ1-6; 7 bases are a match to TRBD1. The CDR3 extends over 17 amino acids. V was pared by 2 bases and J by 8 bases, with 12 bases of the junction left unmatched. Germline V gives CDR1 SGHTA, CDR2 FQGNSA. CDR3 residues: CASSLFPTGIMDSPLHF. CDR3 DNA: TGTGCCAGCAGCTTATTCCCGACAGGGATAATGGATTCACCCCTCCACTTT.

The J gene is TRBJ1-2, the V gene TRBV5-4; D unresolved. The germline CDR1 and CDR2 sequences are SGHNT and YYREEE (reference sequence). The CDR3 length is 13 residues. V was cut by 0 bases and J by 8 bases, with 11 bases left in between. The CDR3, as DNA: TGTGCCAGCAGCTTGGATTGGGGAGGGGGCTACACCTTC. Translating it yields CASSLDWGGGYTF.

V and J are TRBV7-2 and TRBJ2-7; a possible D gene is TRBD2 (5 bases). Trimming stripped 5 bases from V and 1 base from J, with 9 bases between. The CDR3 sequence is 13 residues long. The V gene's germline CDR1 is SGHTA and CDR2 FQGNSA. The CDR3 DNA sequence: TGTGCCAGCAGCCCGGGGTTTTCCTACGAGCAGTACTTC. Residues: CASSPGFSYEQYF.

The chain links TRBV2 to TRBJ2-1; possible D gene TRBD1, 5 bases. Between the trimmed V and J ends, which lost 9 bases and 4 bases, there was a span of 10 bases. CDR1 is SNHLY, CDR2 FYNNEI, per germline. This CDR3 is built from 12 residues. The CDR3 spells CARSTGYNEQFF. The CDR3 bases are TGTGCCAGATCAACAGGTTACAATGAGCAGTTCTTC.

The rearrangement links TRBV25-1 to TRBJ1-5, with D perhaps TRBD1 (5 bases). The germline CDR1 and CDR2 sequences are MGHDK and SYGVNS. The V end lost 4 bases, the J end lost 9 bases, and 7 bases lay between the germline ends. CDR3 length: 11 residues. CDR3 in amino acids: CASSGQGPQHF. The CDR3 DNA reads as TGTGCCAGCAGTGGGCAGGGGCCCCAGCATTTT.

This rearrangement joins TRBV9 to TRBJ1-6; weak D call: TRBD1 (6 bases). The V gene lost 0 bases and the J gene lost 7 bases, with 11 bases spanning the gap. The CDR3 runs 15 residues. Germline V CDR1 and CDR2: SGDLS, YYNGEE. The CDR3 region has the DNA TGTGCCAGCAGCGTAGATCCCAGGGGCAATTCACCCCTCCACTTT. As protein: CASSVDPRGNSPLHF.

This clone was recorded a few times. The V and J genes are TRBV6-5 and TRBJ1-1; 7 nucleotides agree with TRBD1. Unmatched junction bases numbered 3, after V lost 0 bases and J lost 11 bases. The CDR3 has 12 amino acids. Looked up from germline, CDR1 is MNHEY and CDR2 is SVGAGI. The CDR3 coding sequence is TGTGCCAGCAGTTACTCAGGGGGCTCGGCTTTCTTT. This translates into CASSYSGGSAFF.